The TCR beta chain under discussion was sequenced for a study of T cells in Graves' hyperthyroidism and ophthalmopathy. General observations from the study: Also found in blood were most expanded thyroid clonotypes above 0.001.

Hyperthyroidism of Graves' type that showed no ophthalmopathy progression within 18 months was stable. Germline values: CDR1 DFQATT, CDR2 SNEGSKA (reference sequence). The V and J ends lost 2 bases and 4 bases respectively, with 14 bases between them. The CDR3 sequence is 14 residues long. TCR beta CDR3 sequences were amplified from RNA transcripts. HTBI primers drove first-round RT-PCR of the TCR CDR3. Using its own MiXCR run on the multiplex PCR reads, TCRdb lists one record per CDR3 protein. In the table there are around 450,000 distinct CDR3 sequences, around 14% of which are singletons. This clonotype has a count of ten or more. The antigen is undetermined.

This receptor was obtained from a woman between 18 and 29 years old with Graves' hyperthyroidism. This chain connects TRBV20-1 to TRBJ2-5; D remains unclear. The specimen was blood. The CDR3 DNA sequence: TGCAGTGCTAGATCTGATATGCCCGTAGAGACCCAGTACTTC. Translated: CSARSDMPVETQYF.